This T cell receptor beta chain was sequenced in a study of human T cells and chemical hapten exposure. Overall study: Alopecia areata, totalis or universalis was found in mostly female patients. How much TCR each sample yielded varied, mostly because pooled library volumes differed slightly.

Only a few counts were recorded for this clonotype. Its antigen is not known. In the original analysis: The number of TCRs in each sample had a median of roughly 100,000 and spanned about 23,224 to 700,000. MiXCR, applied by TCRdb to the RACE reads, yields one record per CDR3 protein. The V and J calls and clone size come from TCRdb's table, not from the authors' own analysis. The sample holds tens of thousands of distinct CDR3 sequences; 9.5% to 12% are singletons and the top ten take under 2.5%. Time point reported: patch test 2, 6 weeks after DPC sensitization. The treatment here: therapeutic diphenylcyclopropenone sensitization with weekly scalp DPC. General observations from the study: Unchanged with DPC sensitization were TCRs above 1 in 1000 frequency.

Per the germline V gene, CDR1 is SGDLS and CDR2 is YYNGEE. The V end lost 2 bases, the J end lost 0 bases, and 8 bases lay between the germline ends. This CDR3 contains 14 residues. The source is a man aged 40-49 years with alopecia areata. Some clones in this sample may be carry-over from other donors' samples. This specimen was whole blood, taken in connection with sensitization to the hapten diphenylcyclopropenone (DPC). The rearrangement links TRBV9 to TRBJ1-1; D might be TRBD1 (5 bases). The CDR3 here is CASSVGDLNTEAFF. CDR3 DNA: TGTGCCAGCAGCGTGGGGGATTTGAACACTGAAGCTTTCTTT.